The source of this T cell receptor (beta chain) is a study of blood T cell repertoires in COVID-19. Germline loops: CDR1 MNHEY, CDR2 SVGEGT. CDR3 length: 14 amino acids. Trimming removed 5 bases from V and 3 bases from J; junction bases left unmatched: 3. Method: immunoSEQ multiplex PCR; TCRdb's copy keeps in-frame clones and lacks some. The sample carries approximately 150,000 clones, about 81% recorded once. The V call is TRBV6-2 or TRBV6-3, the J call TRBJ2-7; 11 bases agree with TRBD1. Sequenced sample: PBMCs or T cells enriched from blood (not recorded which). The clonotype originates from a man aged 35-49 years with acute COVID-19. The CDR3 DNA is TGTGCCAGCAGTCCGGGACAGGGGGTCTACGAGCAGTACTTC. It specifies CASSPGQGVYEQYF.